This TCR beta chain was sequenced during a study of long-term antiretroviral therapy in people with HIV (dated 2022 in TCRdb). In terms of the full investigation: The earliest samples were collected approximately a decade before the 2015 WHO recommendation for immediate ART, a period when ART was typically delayed until CD4 counts fell. Whether ART initiation and durable HIV suppression were associated with changes in peripheral blood TRB repertoire composition and diversity was tested in a retrospective serial study. The cohort contributed about 200 cryopreserved PBMC samples from under 35 adults with confirmed HIV infection, collected serially over a mean of approximately 6 years (range 1-12). Among the approximately 32 participants with HIV, eleven were female. No cross-contamination during QIAcube processing was shown when test extractions of a monoclonal T-cell line were performed alongside about 30 polyclonal samples. Here is what the overall study found, with its caveats: Since PBMC availability was limited, sequencing covered only the TCR beta chain, with no alpha chain pairing. At every time point, the repertoire was dominated by expanded TRB clones first identified before ART initiation, although this dominance fluctuated and, in many PLHIV, declined after ART. The samples were dated from about 2004 to 2017, and the ART regimens that were used may be less effective than current ART regimens. Inferences about post-ART repertoire changes were limited because no data were available on ART adherence, viral resistance or therapy changes. Starting ART was linked to a significant rise in TRB diversity, yet even with long-term ART the diversity remained significantly lower than in transplant donor controls. Unsorted PBMC were profiled instead of sorted CD4+ and CD8+ T cells because pre-ART samples had limited cell numbers. Narrower CDR3 length ranges were observed in HIV repertoires than in controls, and an antigen-experienced repertoire with only a slight naive shift after ART was suggested by the network structure.

The immunoSEQ hsTCRB v3.0 assay was used at survey level resolution to sequence the TRB variable region. The target sequencing depth for TRB was roughly 35,000-55,000 T-cell genomes per sample. TRB libraries were pooled and sequenced on an Illumina MiSeq using a v3 150-cycle kit. On the study's bioinformatics: Repertoire analysis was performed in R inside a reproducible Nextflow workflow that covered QC, data transformation and analysis. LymphoSeq2, an R package for exploring AIRR-Seq data, was used to implement the custom analyses. A handful of samples that produced fewer than 5000 total TRB sequences were removed, so 180 or so HIV repertoires were analyzed. Among the 188 retained HIV repertoires, around 60 were collected before ART initiation and approximately 130 were collected after ART initiation. Repertoires were downsampled to 5000 TRB nucleotide sequences, with summary statistics averaged over 100 downsampling iterations. Only TRB sequences with CDR3 regions of at least seven amino acids were retained for analysis. Diversity was measured with a Shannon entropy-derived clonality score and the Gini coefficient. In repertoire networks, the top 5000 CDR3 amino acid sequences were linked whenever an edit distance of one separated two sequences. GLIPH2 predicted antigen specificity groups and MHC restriction for TRB CDR3 amino acid sequences. To flag known CMV, EBV, HIV or tissue antigen associations, CDR3 amino acid sequences were matched against VDJdb and McPAS-TCR. Pre-ART, post-ART and control groups were compared with Wilcoxon signed-rank tests and Holm-Bonferroni correction. TCRdb limited this immuneACCESS table to in-frame rearrangements with V and J called. A share of clones is missing; checked studies link under half to unresolved V genes, and the rest is unexplained. That table furnishes V, J and clone size, whereas the DNA furnished D and trimming. The sample yields about 22,000 clones; roughly 84% were counted once. The ten top clones hold 4.6% of the sample.

The germline V gene encodes CDR1 SGHAT and CDR2 FQDESV (reference sequence). The CDR3 runs 17 residues from the cysteine to the phenylalanine. Only the CDR3 part of the read is kept: 51 bases, read in frame from the first base. About this clone: The antigen it recognizes is unknown. One junction end disagrees with the germline gene, perhaps due to a read error.

Participants were included only if at least one PBMC sample before ART initiation and at least two post-ART samples were available. Every participant with HIV received treatment in the United States of America. Before DNA extraction, cryopreserved samples of 1-10 million PBMC were thawed and then washed. At the time of the earliest PBMC sample, participants with HIV were aged between roughly 20 and 54 years. PBMC samples were contributed by each participant from 1-4 timepoints before ART initiation and 2-8 timepoints after ART initiation, with a median of 7 samples. Serial HIV viral load, CD4+ T-cell count, ART history and demographic data were obtained for every participant. Genomic DNA was extracted from unsorted PBMC with a Qiagen kit on a QIAcube, with processing performed in batches of 12 samples.

The chain couples TRBV11-1 to TRBJ2-3; 9 central nucleotides agree with TRBD2. The sample consisted of unsorted PBMCs, taken 1.3 years after starting antiretroviral therapy. The receptor comes from a man between 60 and 75 years old with HIV. The CDR3 protein sequence reads: CASSPDLGRGGTDTQYF. Here is the DNA: TGTGCCAGCAGCCCCGACCTGGGGCGGGGGGGCACTGATACGCAGTATTTT.